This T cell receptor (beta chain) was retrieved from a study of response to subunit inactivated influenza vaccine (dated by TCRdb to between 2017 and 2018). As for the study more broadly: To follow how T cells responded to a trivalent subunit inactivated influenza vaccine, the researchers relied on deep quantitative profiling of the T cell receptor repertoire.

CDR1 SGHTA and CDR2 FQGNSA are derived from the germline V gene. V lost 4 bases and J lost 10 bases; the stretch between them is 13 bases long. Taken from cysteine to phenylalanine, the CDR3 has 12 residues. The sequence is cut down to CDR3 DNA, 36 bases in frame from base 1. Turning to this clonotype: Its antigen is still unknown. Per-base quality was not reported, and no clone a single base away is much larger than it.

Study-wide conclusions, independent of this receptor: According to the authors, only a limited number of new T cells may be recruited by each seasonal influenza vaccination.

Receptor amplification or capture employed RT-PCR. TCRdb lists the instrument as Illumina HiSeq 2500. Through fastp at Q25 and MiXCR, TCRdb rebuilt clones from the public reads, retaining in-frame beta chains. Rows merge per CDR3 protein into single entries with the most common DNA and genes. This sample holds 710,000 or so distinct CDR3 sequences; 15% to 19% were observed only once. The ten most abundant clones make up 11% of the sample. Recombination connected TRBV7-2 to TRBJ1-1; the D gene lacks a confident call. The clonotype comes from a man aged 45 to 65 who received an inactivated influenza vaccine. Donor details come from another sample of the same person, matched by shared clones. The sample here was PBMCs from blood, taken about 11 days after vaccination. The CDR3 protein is CASSSGLYGAFF. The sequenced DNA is TGTGCCAGCAGCTCCGGGTTGTATGGAGCTTTCTTT.